Below, 29 T cell receptor beta chains from the same sample are listed, as sequenced in a study of blood T cell repertoires in COVID-19. Data came from immunoSEQ multiplex PCR; TCRdb stores just in-frame clones and leaves some out. The sample holds some 150,000 clones, 88% seen once. The sequenced material came from peripheral blood. Receptors were obtained from a human donor in a cohort sampled during active COVID-19.

The chain employs TRBV5-6 and TRBJ1-1, with D possibly matching TRBD1 (6 bases). With 1 base removed from V and 3 bases from J, the gap between germline ends came to 10 bases. CDR1 and CDR2 from the germline V gene are SGHDT and YYEEEE. The CDR3 has 14 amino acids. CDR3 loop: CASSLRQVDTEAFF. The CDR3 nucleotides are TGTGCCAGCAGCTTGCGACAGGTCGACACTGAAGCTTTCTTT.

The V gene is TRBV14, the J gene TRBJ2-7; TRBD1 matches 9 bases. The CDR3 runs 22 residues. Germline CDR1 is SGHDN and CDR2 is FVKESK. The ends lost 5 bases at V and 3 bases at J; junction bases unmatched: 29. The CDR3: CASSLKGTGSLFTTSWRYEQYF. The DNA for the CDR3 is TGTGCCAGCAGCTTAAAAGGGACAGGGAGCCTCTTTACGACATCTTGGCGCTACGAGCAGTACTTC.

The chain has TRBV11-2 and TRBJ1-3, with a possible D match to TRBD1 (6 bases). The germline CDR1 and CDR2 sequences are SGHAT and FQNNGV. The CDR3 is 15 residues long. The V end lost 5 bases, the J end lost 3 bases, and 14 bases lay between the germline ends. The CDR3 DNA sequence: TGTGCCAGCAGCCCCGACAGGTTCTATGGAAACACCATATATTTT. Translated, it gives CASSPDRFYGNTIYF.

This chain links TRBV28 with TRBJ2-2, with 8 positions matching TRBD2. The CDR3 consists of 14 residues. After removal of 5 bases from V and 9 bases from J, the junction contained 8 bases not matched to a gene. Germline V gene lookup returns CDR1 MDHEN and CDR2 SYDVKM. The CDR3 DNA reads as TGTGCCAGCAGTCCGGGGGGGCAATCCCGGGAGCTGTTTTTT. Protein: CASSPGGQSRELFF.

The V call is TRBV23-1, the J call TRBJ1-2; D call uncertain. TRBV23-1 falls under the ORF class, with uncertain function. CDR3 length: 15 residues. The V gene lost 4 bases and the J gene lost 2 bases, with 14 bases spanning the gap. The DNA for the CDR3 is TGCGCCAGCAGTCTCCTTGTTCCGGAGAACTATGGCTACACCTTC. Residues: CASSLLVPENYGYTF.

This chain links TRBV6-5 with TRBJ2-7; TRBD1 might be the D (6 bases). This CDR3 region has 13 residues. Trimming shortened V by 6 bases and J by 2 bases, and 11 bases separated the two germline ends. The germline V gene encodes CDR1 MNHEY and CDR2 SVGAGI. The CDR3 region is CASRWTETYEQYF. In nucleotides, the CDR3 is TGTGCCAGCAGATGGACAGAAACCTACGAGCAGTACTTC.

The chain carries TRBV4-3 and TRBJ2-3, with TRBD2 matching over 10 bases. Germline trimming cut 1 base from V and 4 bases from J; bases unmatched to any gene: 8. The V gene's germline CDR1 is LGHNA and CDR2 YSLEER. The CDR3 spans 17 residues. CDR3 bases: TGCGCCAGCAGCCAAGCGAGCAGCGGGGGGGCGTCAGATACGCAGTATTTT. Protein product: CASSQASSGGASDTQYF.

This clone was found a few times. This chain connects TRBV7-8 to TRBJ2-7; tentatively, D is TRBD2 (5 bases). The germline V gene encodes CDR1 SGHVS and CDR2 FQNEAQ. The V end lost 2 bases, the J end lost 1 base, and 9 bases lay between the germline ends. CDR3 size: 14 residues. The CDR3 here is CASSLPGNSYEQYF. CDR3 nucleotide sequence: TGTGCCAGCAGCTTACCGGGAAATTCCTACGAGCAGTACTTC.

This chain links TRBV24-1 with TRBJ2-2, with a tentative D call TRBD1 (5 bases). With 3 bases removed from V and 0 bases from J, the gap between germline ends came to 7 bases. This CDR3 is 15 amino acids long. Germline V gene data show CDR1 as KGHDR and CDR2 as SFDVKD. CDR3 bases: TGTGCCACCAGTGATGTCAGGGCGAACACCGGGGAGCTGTTTTTT. Its protein is CATSDVRANTGELFF.

The genes are TRBV9 and TRBJ2-2; possibly TRBD1 for D (7 bases). This CDR3 is built from 16 residues. CDR1 and CDR2 (germline): SGDLS, YYNGEE. Trimming took off 0 bases at V and 1 base at J, with 10 bases between the two ends. The CDR3 region is CASSVGQGGNTGELFF. In DNA form, the CDR3 reads TGTGCCAGCAGCGTAGGGCAGGGGGGGAACACCGGGGAGCTGTTTTTT.

This clone appeared once. V usage is TRBV11-2 and J usage is TRBJ2-3; 10 nucleotides align to TRBD2. CDR1 and CDR2 (germline): SGHAT, FQNNGV. Trimming at V came to 5 bases and at J to 2 bases, leaving 4 bases not matched to a gene. CDR3 size: 15 residues. The CDR3 sequence: CASSLAGATTDTQYF. CDR3 DNA sequence: TGTGCCAGCAGCCTAGCGGGAGCCACCACAGATACGCAGTATTTT.

This clone was observed a few times. The chain couples TRBV7-9 to TRBJ2-7; D is perhaps TRBD2 (6 bases). The V end lost 1 base, the J end lost 3 bases, and 7 bases lay between the germline ends. Germline-derived CDR1 and CDR2 are SEHNR and FQNEAQ (reference sequence). The CDR3 sequence is 13 residues long. CDR3 DNA: TGTGCCAGCAGCTTAGGACTAGTCTACGAGCAGTACTTC. This codes for CASSLGLVYEQYF.

This clone appeared once. The rearrangement joins TRBV14 to TRBJ2-7; D unresolved. The CDR3 runs 15 residues. Germline V gene data show CDR1 as SGHDN and CDR2 as FVKESK. The V gene lost 2 bases and the J gene lost 7 bases, with 18 bases spanning the gap. The CDR3 nucleotides read TGTGCCAGCAGCCAACGGTCTCTCGGGTCGAGTGAGCAGTACTTC. Its translation is CASSQRSLGSSEQYF.

The genes are TRBV3-1 (or the pseudogene TRBV3-2) and TRBJ2-5; weak D call: TRBD1 (5 bases). CDR3 length equals 13 residues. V was cut by 8 bases and J by 4 bases, with 14 bases left in between. The germline V gene has CDR1 LGHDT and CDR2 YNNKEL (reference sequence). The CDR3: CASRAGSVETQYF. The CDR3 DNA reads TGTGCCAGCCGGGCAGGGTCAGTAGAGACCCAGTACTTC.

V and J are TRBV2 and TRBJ2-1, with 13 positions matching TRBD2. V was clipped by 5 bases and J by 8 bases; unmatched bases: 6. Germline V gene sequence: CDR1 SNHLY, CDR2 FYNNEI. The CDR3 is 15 residues long. The CDR3 DNA reads TGTGCCAGCAGTCGACTAGCGGGAGGAGGGGATGAGCAGTTCTTC. Amino acid sequence: CASSRLAGGGDEQFF.

V and J are TRBV27 and TRBJ2-5, with 8 positions matching TRBD2. Trimming at V came to 5 bases and at J to 4 bases, leaving 12 bases not matched to a gene. This CDR3 spans 16 amino acids. Germline V gene lookup returns CDR1 MNHEY and CDR2 SMNVEV (reference sequence). As DNA, the CDR3 is TGTGCCAGCAGTCCTCTAGCGGGTGGATTGGGAGAGACCCAGTACTTC. The encoded protein is CASSPLAGGLGETQYF.

The gene calls are TRBV6-5 and TRBJ1-1; tentative D call: TRBD1 (5 bases). The V and J ends lost 6 bases and 1 base respectively, with 12 bases between them. Germline assignment: CDR1 MNHEY and CDR2 SVGAGI. The CDR3 spans 14 residues. CDR3 nucleotide sequence: TGTGCCAGCAGGACGCGACAGACGAACACTGAAGCTTTCTTT. Translation: CASRTRQTNTEAFF.

The rearrangement joins TRBV21-1 to TRBJ2-4; TRBD1, as called in the table, went unchecked against the DNA. TRBV21-1 is listed as a pseudogene. This CDR3 region has 15 residues. The CDR3 nucleotides are TGTGCCAGCAGCTCAGGACGGGGACAGGGGTACATTCAGTACTTC. This translates into CASSSGRGQGYIQYF.

This clone has a handful of counts. A read error may produce the germline difference seen at one junction end. The V gene is TRBV6-2 or TRBV6-3, the J gene TRBJ2-1, with 9 bases that match TRBD1. This CDR3 has 11 amino acids. Germline CDR1 MNHEY, CDR2 SVGEGT. The chain's CDR3 is CASSAGTGRLF. The CDR3 DNA sequence: TGTGCCAGCAGTGCAGGGACAGGGCGCCTCTTC.

V and J are TRBV24-1 and TRBJ2-5; tentative D call: TRBD2 (6 bases). The CDR3 contains 16 residues. V was pared by 5 bases and J by 3 bases, with 18 bases between. Germline-derived CDR1 and CDR2 are KGHDR and SFDVKD. CDR3 in amino acids: CATSASGLAREETQYF. CDR3 coding DNA: TGTGCCACCAGTGCCTCGGGGCTAGCGAGAGAAGAGACCCAGTACTTC.

V gene TRBV7-3 combines with J gene TRBJ2-3, with 11 bases matching TRBD2. The junction had 15 bases not matched to a gene; V was cut back by 8 bases and J by 5 bases. This CDR3 region has 17 residues. From germline, CDR1 is SGHTA and CDR2 FQGTGA. DNA of the CDR3: TGTGCCAGCTCTTTGTACGGTAGCGGGGGGGTAGGAGATACGCAGTATTTT. Amino acid sequence: CASSLYGSGGVGDTQYF.

The chain is built from TRBV7-9 and TRBJ2-5, with 7 bases matching TRBD1. Losses at the gene ends were 0 bases for V and 4 bases for J; bases not matched to a gene: 8. This CDR3 region has 16 residues. The germline V gene has CDR1 SEHNR and CDR2 FQNEAQ (reference sequence). CDR3 loop: CASSLARGPRGETQYF. CDR3 bases: TGTGCCAGCAGCTTAGCGAGGGGGCCAAGGGGAGAGACCCAGTACTTC.

The CDR3 DNA reads TGTGCCAGCAGCCTGACAGGATCCGGCGAGCCCCAGCATTTT. Encoded protein: CASSLTGSGEPQHF. This chain links TRBV9 with TRBJ1-5; D possibly corresponds to TRBD1 (6 bases). Trimming left V 4 bases short and J 8 bases short, with 16 bases between. Looked up from germline, CDR1 is SGDLS and CDR2 is YYNGEE. The length of the CDR3 is 14 residues.

This clone came up once. The chain carries TRBV28 and TRBJ1-5; D may be TRBD1 (6 bases). Germline lookup yields CDR1 MDHEN and CDR2 SYDVKM. With 9 bases removed from V and 0 bases from J, the gap between germline ends came to 21 bases. The CDR3 length is 17 residues. CDR3 sequence reads: CASRTSGTSISNQPQHF. The CDR3 bases are TGTGCCAGTAGGACCTCGGGGACATCGATTAGCAATCAGCCCCAGCATTTT.

The chain joins TRBV28 to TRBJ2-7; 7 bases are a match to TRBD2. Losses at the gene ends were 6 bases for V and 5 bases for J; bases not matched to a gene: 13. Germline CDR1 reads MDHEN; CDR2 reads SYDVKM. This CDR3 is 15 amino acids long. This CDR3 is CASSQTNGGGDEQYF. CDR3 DNA sequence: TGTGCCAGCAGCCAGACCAACGGGGGAGGGGACGAGCAGTACTTC.

The V gene is TRBV9, the J gene TRBJ2-3, with 9 bases aligning to TRBD2. This CDR3 comprises 16 residues. V trimming: 3 bases; J trimming: 1 base; junction bases outside the gene matches: 6. Per the germline V gene, CDR1 is SGDLS and CDR2 is YYNGEE. The chain's CDR3 is CASSEGASGGTDTQYF. In nucleotides, the CDR3 is TGTGCCAGCAGCGAGGGTGCTAGCGGGGGCACAGATACGCAGTATTTT.

V and J are TRBV18 and TRBJ2-1; 13 bases align to TRBD2. Germline CDR1 and CDR2: KGHSH and LQKENI. The J segment lost 6 bases and the V segment lost 3 bases, leaving 2 bases of the junction unmatched. This CDR3 comprises 15 residues. CDR3 nucleotides: TGTGCCAGCTCACCGGGGACTAGCGGGACCAATGAGCAGTTCTTC. Amino acid sequence: CASSPGTSGTNEQFF. The full variable domain, completed using reference TRBV18 and TRBJ2-1, is NAGVMQNPRHLVRRRGQEARLRCSPMKGHSHVYWYRQLPEEGLKFMVYLQKENIIDESGMPKERFSAEFPKEGPSILRIQQVVRGDSAAYFCASSPGTSGTNEQFFGPGTRLTVL.

In its sample, this clone was seen once. This chain joins TRBV19 and TRBJ2-2; D remains ambiguous. The CDR3 sequence is 11 residues long. Germline lookup yields CDR1 LNHDA and CDR2 SQIVND (reference sequence). Trimming removed 7 bases from V and 6 bases from J, with 6 bases in between. The CDR3 sequence is CASTSPGELFF. In DNA, the CDR3 is TGTGCCAGTACCTCCCCCGGGGAGCTGTTTTTT. Together with reference TRBV19 and TRBJ2-2, the CDR3 gives the full variable domain: DGGITQSPKYLFRKEGQNVTLSCEQNLNHDAMYWYRQDPGQGLRLIYYSQIVNDFQKGDIAEGYSVSREKKESFPLTVTSAQKNPTAFYLCASTSPGELFFGEGSRLTVL.

V is TRBV4-3 and J is TRBJ2-1, with 12 nucleotides matching TRBD2. Unmatched junction bases numbered 12, after V lost 1 base and J lost 8 bases. CDR3 length equals 18 residues. CDR1 and CDR2 (germline): LGHNA, YSLEER. CDR3 nucleotides: TGCGCCAGCAGCCAAGCCTTCACCGGACTAGCGGGAAGCGATGAGCAGTTCTTC. Its translation is CASSQAFTGLAGSDEQFF.